This TCR beta chain was sequenced for a study of blood T cell repertoires in COVID-19 (dated by TCRdb to 2020 to 2022). About the investigation overall: The collaborator samples originated in the United States, Italy and Spain and spanned the acute and convalescent phases of COVID-19. Where available, HLA class I and class II types were obtained from metadata supplied by the sample provider rather than from assay-based typing. The repertoires were released in a freely available public database intended as a resource for research on the immune response to SARS-CoV-2. Sample metadata almost always included a de-identified subject ID, COVID-19 status, age in years and sex. The material from the prospective study consisted of cDNA or gDNA derived from T cells, B-cell-depleted T cells, or PBMCs. Samples came from the ongoing ImmuneRACE study (first 160 participants) plus 1,254 subjects from 6 global collaborators. The dataset comprised deeply sampled blood TCRbeta repertoires from subjects exposed to, actively infected with, or recovered from COVID-19. The paper as a whole reports these results and caveats: Clinical and demographic metadata were provided uncurated, with the amount varying by source and participant.

V is trimmed back by 3 bases and J by 0 bases, and the junction contains 11 bases that no gene match accounts for. The germline V gene yields SGHDT for CDR1 and YYEEEE for CDR2. The CDR3 starts with the cysteine, ends with the phenylalanine, and has 18 residues. The only DNA kept is the CDR3, 54 bases in frame from the first base. The collaborating institutions used their own protocols to collect whole blood in K2EDTA tubes. Collaborator samples were shipped for TCRbeta analysis as frozen whole blood, isolated PBMCs, or DNA extracted from either sample type. TCRbeta CDR3 regions were amplified from genomic DNA using the immunoSEQ Assay, a bias-controlled multiplex PCR. Under the source paper's analysis protocol: Within the assay, amplification of reference gene primers was used to estimate how many nucleated cells each sample contained. Sequence reads were collapsed and filtered to measure the absolute abundance of every unique TCRbeta CDR3 rearrangement. For each sample, productive Simpson clonality was calculated by taking the square root of Simpson's diversity index across productive rearrangements. TCRdb took over this immuneACCESS table, retaining in-frame rearrangements with V and J assigned. Such tables are incomplete; in checked studies, under half of the missing clones stem from an unresolved V gene, and the remainder is unexplained. Clone size and V and J calls were adopted from that table, with D and trimming inferred from the DNA. The sample profile shows 100,000 or so clones; around 87% of them were found once. The top ten clones comprise around 10% of the sample.

Points on this clone: Its cognate antigen has yet to be identified. No base quality values were provided; no much bigger clone lies one nucleotide off.

The receptor was derived from a woman under 40 with acute or convalescent COVID-19. Input material: peripheral blood. The chain links TRBV5-6 with TRBJ1-3, and TRBD1 matches 8 of the central bases. The CDR3 in this case is CASSSIRDRTVSGNTIYF. The base sequence is TGTGCCAGCAGCTCGATACGGGACAGGACGGTCTCTGGAAACACCATATATTTT.